This entry lists 26 T cell receptor beta chains sequenced from one sample in a study of T cells in Graves' hyperthyroidism and ophthalmopathy (dated by TCRdb to between 2019 and 2020). Receptor amplification or capture employed multiplex PCR. The run used an Illumina HiSeq 2000. TCR beta CDR3 regions were amplified from RNA transcripts. For the first round of RT-PCR on the TCR CDR3, the HTBI primer set was used together with the Qiagen OneStep RT-PCR kit. In-frame beta chains were kept once TCRdb had trimmed the public reads at Q25 with fastp and called clones with MiXCR. Rows merge per CDR3 protein into single entries with the most common DNA and genes. The sample table holds about 96,000 distinct CDR3 sequences, of which around 52% were seen once. In total, the top ten clones hold 25% to 30% of the sample. The sample taken for sequencing was blood. The source of these receptors is a woman between 40 and 55 years old with Graves' hyperthyroidism.

The genes are TRBV7-2 and TRBJ2-5, with D possibly being TRBD1 or TRBD2 (5 bases each). The length of the CDR3 is 15 residues. The V end lost 1 base, the J end lost 5 bases, and 14 bases lay between the germline ends. Germline CDR1 SGHTA, CDR2 FQGNSA. DNA for the CDR3: TGTGCCAGCAGCTTAGACTTCGGGAAGGGGGAGACCCAGTACTTC. It is translated as CASSLDFGKGETQYF.

A remark on this clonotype: A much larger clone sits a single nucleotide away, making a read error possible. V is TRBV20-1 and J is TRBJ2-7; possible D gene TRBD2, 5 bases. The V gene lost 5 bases and the J gene lost 4 bases, with 21 bases spanning the gap. CDR1 is DFQATT, CDR2 SNEGSKA, per germline (reference sequence). The CDR3 has 15 amino acids. CDR3 in amino acids: CSAGIRTSRWYEQYF. The DNA of the CDR3 is TGCAGTGCTGGAATACGAACTAGTCGATGGTACGAGCAGTACTTC.

The chain employs TRBV19 and TRBJ1-2, with D possibly being TRBD1 (6 bases). In germline, CDR1 is LNHDA, CDR2 SQIVND (reference sequence). V was clipped by 4 bases and J by 2 bases, with 8 bases between them. The CDR3 is made up of 13 amino acids. The CDR3 sequence: CASSRDRNYGYTF. CDR3 DNA sequence: TGTGCCAGTAGTAGAGACAGGAACTATGGCTACACCTTC.

On this clonotype: No conserved phenylalanine or tryptophan is present at the end of the CDR3, so a read error is the likely explanation. The DNA is omitted, as the CDR3 cannot be located on it reliably, and the CDR3 follows TCRdb's listing. The chain links TRBV9 to TRBJ1-4. Germline V gene lookup returns CDR1 SGDLS and CDR2 YYNGEE. The CDR3 spans 9 residues, counting both ends. CDR3 protein: CASSQDRGI.

The chain recombines TRBV7-8 with TRBJ2-7, with 12 positions matching TRBD1. Per germline, CDR1 SGHVS and CDR2 FQNEAQ. The CDR3 spans 16 residues. The V segment lost 1 base and the J segment 4 bases; nucleotides outside the gene matches: 5. CDR3 loop: CASSLGAGQGAYEQYF. CDR3 bases: TGTGCCAGCAGCTTAGGGGCGGGACAGGGGGCTTACGAGCAGTACTTC.

In regard to this clonotype: This could be a read error, since a much larger clone is one nucleotide away. This chain joins TRBV20-1 and TRBJ2-3; no reliable D call. The CDR3 has 15 residues. Per germline, CDR1 DFQATT and CDR2 SNEGSKA (reference sequence). Trimming left V 0 bases short and J 5 bases short, with 15 bases between. This CDR3 reads CSARDTRLIIDTQYF. The CDR3 DNA sequence: TGCAGTGCTAGAGATACCAGACTGATCATAGATACGCAGTATTTT.

This rearrangement joins TRBV7-9 to TRBJ2-7; D is uncertain. Per the germline V gene, CDR1 is SEHNR and CDR2 is FQNEAQ (reference sequence). The CDR3 is 15 residues long. The ends were cut back, 1 base at V and 3 bases at J, with 13 bases in the middle. The CDR3: CASSLDGGWGYEQYF. The CDR3 nucleotides read TGTGCCAGCAGCTTAGATGGCGGTTGGGGCTACGAGCAGTACTTC.

The chain couples TRBV5-1 to TRBJ2-7, with TRBD2 matching over 14 bases. V was clipped by 4 bases and J by 3 bases; unmatched bases: 12. The CDR3 runs to 18 residues. Germline values: CDR1 SGHRS, CDR2 YFSETQ. The CDR3 bases are TGCGCCAGCAGCCTCCGGGACGGGACTAGCGGGAGTATCTACGAGCAGTACTTC. Its translation: CASSLRDGTSGSIYEQYF.

By share, this clonotype ranks as medium-sized. The CDR3 nucleotides read TGTGCCATCATGGCGGCAGGGGGCACTGAAGCTTTCTTT. Translating gives CAIMAAGGTEAFF. The rearrangement uses TRBV10-3 and TRBJ1-1, with 7 bases identical to TRBD1. The junction had 6 bases not matched to a gene; V was cut back by 7 bases and J by 4 bases. Germline V CDR1 and CDR2: ENHRY, SYGVKD. The CDR3 covers 13 residues.

This clonotype occurred once. A much larger clone differs by one base, so this may be a read error. V is TRBV20-1 and J is TRBJ1-1; D gene ambiguous. This CDR3 contains 13 residues. The germline CDR1 and CDR2 sequences are DFQATT and SNEGSKA (reference sequence). The DNA for the CDR3 is TGCGGTGCTAGTCCCTGGGGGAACACTGAAGCTTTCTTT. Translation: CGASPWGNTEAFF.

Remarks on this clonotype: The junction differs from germline at one of its ends, possibly a read error. The chain couples TRBV10-3 to TRBJ2-7; the match to TRBD2 covers 13 bases. Germline assignment: CDR1 ENHRY and CDR2 SYGVKD. The CDR3 loop spans 16 amino acids. The CDR3 reads CASSYAGLAGARKQYF. The DNA of the CDR3 is TGTGCCAGCAGTTACGCCGGACTAGCGGGAGCCAGGAAGCAGTACTTC.

This clonotype was observed at least ten times. V gene TRBV24-1 combines with J gene TRBJ2-3; D uncertain. The ends were cut back, 5 bases at V and 5 bases at J, with 13 bases in the middle. The CDR3 contains 14 residues. Germline values: CDR1 KGHDR, CDR2 SFDVKD. CDR3 sequence (DNA): TGTGCCACCAGTGGCCCTCCCCCCCTAGATACGCAGTATTTT. Translated, it gives CATSGPPPLDTQYF.

In regard to this clonotype: Germline and junction disagree at one end, which may indicate a read error. This chain uses TRBV4-1 with TRBJ1-4; possibly TRBD1 for D (6 bases). This CDR3 spans 14 amino acids. Germline values: CDR1 MGHRA, CDR2 YSYEKL. The CDR3 DNA follows: TGTGCCAGCAGCCCCCCTTCTGACAGGGAAAAACTGTTTTTT. It specifies CASSPPSDREKLFF.

The chain carries TRBV11-2 and TRBJ1-5; TRBD1 agrees at 7 bases. J gave up 3 bases and V 5 bases, and 4 bases lay outside the gene matches. The CDR3 has 14 amino acids. In germline, CDR1 is SGHAT, CDR2 FQNNGV. In DNA form, the CDR3 reads TGTGCCAGCAGCCAGACAGGGATCAATCAGCCCCAGCATTTT. Its translation: CASSQTGINQPQHF.

This clonotype was recorded at least ten times. The rearrangement links TRBV5-1 to TRBJ1-1, with a tentative D call TRBD1 (5 bases). Germline CDR1 is SGHRS and CDR2 is YFSETQ. With 4 bases removed from V and 2 bases from J, the gap between germline ends came to 15 bases. This CDR3 has 15 residues. The CDR3 loop reads CASSPRVTLNTEAFF. The CDR3, as DNA: TGCGCCAGCAGCCCCAGGGTCACCCTAAACACTGAAGCTTTCTTT.

Note on this clonotype: A junction end diverges from the germline sequence, so it may reflect a read error. The rearrangement links TRBV7-8 to TRBJ1-3, with 8 bases aligning to TRBD1. Germline CDR1 SGHVS, CDR2 FQNEAQ. The CDR3 covers 14 residues. DNA of the CDR3: TGTGCCAGCGGCTCGGACAGGGCTGGAAACACCATACATTTT. Protein product: CASGSDRAGNTIHF. Full variable domain (rest looked up from reference TRBV7-8 and TRBJ1-3): GAGVSQSPRYKVAKRGQDVALRCDPISGHVSLFWYQQALGQGPEFLTYFQNEAQLDKSGLPSDRFFAERPEGSVSTLKIQRTQQEDSAVYLCASGSDRAGNTIHFGEGSWLTVV.

In this sample, this clonotype turned up many times. The chain recombines TRBV10-3 with TRBJ2-3, with TRBD1 matching 7 bases. The CDR3 length is 15 residues. Germline V gives CDR1 ENHRY, CDR2 SYGVKD. V gave up 4 bases and J gave up 0 bases; unmatched junction bases: 4. CDR3 in amino acids: CAISGGQASTDTQYF. DNA of the CDR3: TGTGCCATCAGTGGAGGACAGGCAAGCACAGATACGCAGTATTTT.

The genes are TRBV19 and TRBJ1-5; 10 bases align to TRBD1. The V gene's germline CDR1 is LNHDA and CDR2 SQIVND (reference sequence). This CDR3 is built from 15 residues. V was clipped by 5 bases and J by 6 bases; unmatched bases: 7. CDR3 amino acids: CASSVGTGAVQPQHF. As DNA, the CDR3 is TGTGCCAGTAGTGTCGGGACAGGGGCAGTTCAGCCCCAGCATTTT. Combining the CDR3 with reference TRBV19 and TRBJ1-5 gives the whole variable domain DGGITQSPKYLFRKEGQNVTLSCEQNLNHDAMYWYRQDPGQGLRLIYYSQIVNDFQKGDIAEGYSVSREKKESFPLTVTSAQKNPTAFYLCASSVGTGAVQPQHFGDGTRLSIL.

This clonotype was seen repeatedly, ten times or more. The chain employs TRBV7-9 and TRBJ1-4; 8 positions agree with TRBD1. This CDR3 has 17 residues. Germline V gene data show CDR1 as SEHNR and CDR2 as FQNEAQ (reference sequence). The trim removed 5 bases at V and 4 bases at J, leaving 12 bases unmatched. The CDR3: CASSPPGQARGNEKLFF. The CDR3 nucleotides are TGTGCCAGCAGCCCTCCGGGACAGGCAAGGGGTAATGAAAAACTGTTTTTT.

The rearrangement links TRBV7-2 to TRBJ2-3; D is unresolved. Germline assignment: CDR1 SGHTA and CDR2 FQGNSA. The CDR3 loop spans 13 amino acids. The V and J ends lost 11 bases and 0 bases respectively, with 12 bases between them. The chain's CDR3 is CASEIPSTDTQYF. DNA of the CDR3: TGTGCCTCCGAGATCCCTAGCACAGATACGCAGTATTTT.

This chain links TRBV4-2 with TRBJ1-4, with 8 bases fitting TRBD1. Trimming took 4 bases from V and 8 from J; bases not matched to a gene: 6. CDR1 and CDR2 (germline): LGHNA, YNFKEQ. CDR3 length: 14 amino acids. For the CDR3, the DNA is TGTGCCAGCAGCCTCGACAGGGGTAACGAAAAACTGTTTTTT. As protein: CASSLDRGNEKLFF.

A note on this clonotype: This clone may be a read error of a much larger clone one base away. The V gene is TRBV7-2, the J gene TRBJ1-3, with D unresolved. This CDR3 has 18 amino acids. CDR1 is SGHTA and CDR2 is FQGNSA in the germline V gene. The CDR3 DNA reads as TGTGCCAGCAGCCCCAGAAGAGGAGTCTTTTACTCTGGAAACACCATGTATTTT. Its translation is CASSPRRGVFYSGNTMYF. Using reference TRBV7-2 and TRBJ1-3 for the parts outside the CDR3, the full variable domain is GAGVSQSPSNKVTEKGKDVELRCDPISGHTALYWYRQSLGQGLEFLIYFQGNSAPDKSGLPSDRFSAERTGGSVSTLTIQRTQQEDSAVYLCASSPRRGVFYSGNTMYFGEGSWLTVV.

The V and J genes are TRBV20-1 and TRBJ1-5, with TRBD1 as a possible D gene (6 bases). Germline V lookup: CDR1 DFQATT, CDR2 SNEGSKA (reference sequence). V lost 3 bases and J lost 8, with 23 bases in between. This CDR3 comprises 16 residues. This CDR3 is CSARGGQGGKGKPQHF. CDR3 DNA: TGCAGTGCTAGGGGGGGGCAAGGGGGGAAGGGAAAGCCCCAGCATTTT.

The chain combines TRBV12-3 or TRBV12-4 with TRBJ1-4; 10 nucleotides agree with TRBD1. This CDR3 is built from 12 residues. The ends lost 6 bases at V and 12 bases at J; junction bases unmatched: 4. The chain's CDR3 is CASSPGTGELFF. The CDR3, as DNA: TGTGCCAGCAGCCCCGGGACAGGGGAACTGTTTTTT.

The chain has TRBV2 and TRBJ2-7, with D perhaps assigned TRBD1 or TRBD2 (5 bases each). Per the germline V gene, CDR1 is SNHLY and CDR2 is FYNNEI. The CDR3 extends over 15 amino acids. Trimming left V 5 bases short and J 0 bases short, with 14 bases between. The CDR3 region is CASSPGTSSSYEQYF. CDR3 DNA: TGTGCCAGCAGTCCCGGGACGTCAAGCTCCTACGAGCAGTACTTC.

This clonotype was counted only a few times. The chain links TRBV7-2 to TRBJ2-5; D perhaps matches TRBD1 (7 bases). Per germline, CDR1 SGHTA and CDR2 FQGNSA. Deletions cut 5 bases from V and 4 bases from J, with 11 bases between. The CDR3 loop spans 13 amino acids. The chain's CDR3 is CASSPRGAETQYF. CDR3 in DNA: TGTGCCAGCAGCCCCAGGGGGGCAGAGACCCAGTACTTC. The variable domain in full, with the rest retrieved from reference TRBV7-2 and TRBJ2-5, is GAGVSQSPSNKVTEKGKDVELRCDPISGHTALYWYRQSLGQGLEFLIYFQGNSAPDKSGLPSDRFSAERTGGSVSTLTIQRTQQEDSAVYLCASSPRGAETQYFGPGTRLLVL.